The table lists the clone carrying this T cell receptor (beta chain) with a few counts. The antigen is unknown. With 60 Vbeta and 13 Jbeta primers, the PCR was carried out. Assay used: immunoSEQ multiplex PCR; TCRdb lists only in-frame clones, some missing. The data hold more than 90,000 clones, with roughly 76% observed a single time. This entry is derived from a study of cytomegalovirus exposure and HLA in healthy donors. Study-wide points: Listed as cytomegalovirus-associated were 164 TCR beta chains. When presence/absence was analysed, sequencing depth was taken to be roughly uniform across donors.

The V segment lost 4 bases and the J segment 4 bases; nucleotides outside the gene matches: 9. The CDR3 consists of 16 residues. Germline loops: CDR1 SGHNT, CDR2 YENEEA. The chain uses TRBV11-3 and TRBJ2-1, with 8 bases aligning to TRBD1. The receptor was isolated from a man aged 45-65 years in good health and CMV-seropositive. The sequencing input was PBMCs. The CDR3 region has the DNA TGTGCCAGCAGCTCAGGGGGCTCCCAGCTATACAATGAGCAGTTCTTC. This codes for CASSSGGSQLYNEQFF.